The sequence of this T cell receptor beta chain was determined in a study of blood T cell repertoires in COVID-19. Study in general: The United States, Italy and Spain provided the acute and convalescent COVID-19 samples. From T cells, B-cell-depleted T cells, or PBMCs came the material, which was cDNA or gDNA.

Study processing details: Estimation of nucleated cell counts relied on the amplification of reference gene primers. TCRdb keeps only in-frame clones here, not all; method: immunoSEQ multiplex PCR. V and J calls and clone size are as listed in that table; D and trimming were resolved from the DNA. The sample consists of around 220,000 clones, approximately 84% of them appearing once. The sample consisted of peripheral blood. This sequence was found in a man aged 35 to 55 with active or convalescent COVID-19.

CDR3 protein: CASSLDTTNEKLFF. CDR3 coding DNA: TGTGCCAGCAGCTTGGACACGACTAATGAAAAACTGTTTTTT. The chain joins TRBV7-9 to TRBJ1-4, with D possibly matching TRBD1 (5 bases). Germline CDR1 is SEHNR and CDR2 is FQNEAQ (reference sequence). The CDR3 totals 14 residues. V lost 3 bases and J lost 2, with 7 bases in between.